The next 6 T cell receptor beta chains were all read from a single sample in a study of T-cell reconstitution after alpha-beta-depleted transplantation in children. Preparation of the TCRbeta library used unique molecular identifiers. Each CDR3 protein is one row after TCRdb ran MiXCR on the PCR reads. The data show 400,000 to 450,000 distinct CDR3 sequences, over 40% seen once. Material: PBMCs, obtained before TCRalphabeta/CD19-depleted stem cell transplant. These receptor sequences come from a girl aged 2 to 9 with aplastic anemia, due to receive a stem cell transplant.

This clonotype has only one observation. The chain combines TRBV4-2 with TRBJ1-5; D gene ambiguous. V was shortened by 1 base and J by 6 bases, with 7 bases between the two germline ends. The CDR3 runs 13 residues. Germline lookup yields CDR1 LGHNA and CDR2 YNFKEQ. CDR3 protein: CASSQVRGQPQHF. The CDR3 nucleotides read TGTGCCAGCAGCCAAGTACGGGGTCAGCCCCAGCATTTT.

This clonotype was seen many times. The chain carries TRBV6-2 or TRBV6-3 and TRBJ2-3, with 8 bases that match TRBD1. The V gene's germline CDR1 is MNHEY and CDR2 SVGEGT. The CDR3 length is 16 residues. After removal of 5 bases from V and 0 bases from J, the junction contained 7 bases not matched to a gene. The CDR3 nucleotides read TGTGCCAGCAGTCATCGGACAGGGAGTAGCACAGATACGCAGTATTTT. It is translated as CASSHRTGSSTDTQYF.

This clonotype was seen a few times. V usage is TRBV7-9 and J usage is TRBJ2-7; D gene ambiguous. Germline assignment: CDR1 SEHNR and CDR2 FQNEAQ (reference sequence). The CDR3 sequence is 12 residues long. V gave up 5 bases and J gave up 9 bases, with 14 bases separating them. The CDR3 reads CASSPNGLRQYF. The CDR3 DNA follows: TGTGCCAGCAGCCCCAACGGGCTTCGGCAGTACTTC.

The genes are TRBV20-1 and TRBJ2-3, with D hard to call. Trimming cost V 4 bases and J 4 bases, with 21 bases left between them. Germline V gene data show CDR1 as DFQATT and CDR2 as SNEGSKA (reference sequence). This CDR3 is built from 16 residues. CDR3 residues: CSAKPLRPVVSDTQYF. The CDR3, as DNA: TGCAGTGCTAAACCCTTACGACCCGTAGTGTCAGATACGCAGTATTTT.

This clonotype came up once. The chain uses TRBV7-6 and TRBJ2-6, with 7 bases fitting TRBD2. This CDR3 region has 15 residues. J was trimmed by 0 bases and V by 5 bases; bases with no gene match: 1. Germline CDR1 reads SGHVS; CDR2 reads FNYEAQ. CDR3 in DNA: TGTGCCAGCAGCGGGAGGGTCTCTGGGGCCAACGTCCTGACTTTC. Its translation: CASSGRVSGANVLTF.

V gene TRBV6-2 or TRBV6-3 combines with J gene TRBJ2-1; unclear D gene. V was pared by 5 bases and J by 10 bases, with 12 bases between. CDR1 is MNHEY, CDR2 SVGEGT, per germline. This CDR3 has 12 amino acids. CDR3 DNA sequence: TGTGCCAGCAGTGTCTCCAGCAGGGAGCAGTTCTTC. Amino acids: CASSVSSREQFF.